The 3 T cell receptor beta chains below were found in one sample sequenced in a study of blood T cells in healthy people across ages. Sample-barcoded 5' priming and a J-beta primer mix drove a second PCR of 7 to 11 cycles. MiXCR, applied by TCRdb to the 5' RACE reads, yields one record per CDR3 protein. Of over a million distinct CDR3 sequences detected, more than 40% appear once; the ten largest clones hold 18%. Sequenced material: blood. These receptors originate from a woman aged 55-70 years in good health.

This clonotype has more than one count but fewer than ten. The chain uses TRBV29-1 and TRBJ1-2; TRBD1 is a possible D gene (5 bases). V was clipped by 3 bases and J by 2 bases, with 13 bases between them. CDR1 SQVTM and CDR2 ANQGSEA come from the germline V gene. This CDR3 is built from 14 residues. CDR3 in amino acids: CSVEVPGTNYGYTF. The CDR3 DNA reads as TGCAGCGTTGAGGTGCCGGGGACGAACTATGGCTACACCTTC.

The chain joins TRBV20-1 to TRBJ2-3, with D possibly being TRBD1 or TRBD2 (5 bases each). The CDR3 totals 17 residues. CDR1 DFQATT and CDR2 SNEGSKA come from the germline V gene (reference sequence). The V end lost 0 bases, the J end lost 0 bases, and 16 bases lay between the germline ends. Written as DNA, the CDR3 is TGCAGTGCTAGAGAAGGGGTTGCAGCGGCTAGCACAGATACGCAGTATTTT. The encoded protein is CSAREGVAAASTDTQYF.

This clonotype was observed a handful of times. The genes are TRBV20-1 and TRBJ1-5; no reliable D call. There are 14 residues in the CDR3. Germline CDR1 reads DFQATT; CDR2 reads SNEGSKA (reference sequence). Trimming pared 3 bases from V and 2 bases from J, leaving 11 bases between. In DNA, the CDR3 is TGCAGTGCTAGTGAGGGTGGGGGCAATCAGCCCCAGCATTTT. As protein: CSASEGGGNQPQHF.